A single sample is the source of the 28 T cell receptor beta chains below, sequenced in a study of T cells in Graves' hyperthyroidism and ophthalmopathy. TCR beta CDR3 sequences were amplified from RNA transcripts. HTBI primers were the set used in a first-round RT-PCR of the TCR CDR3. TCRdb re-called the multiplex PCR reads through MiXCR, storing one row per CDR3 protein. The table has about 330,000 distinct CDR3 sequences, around 15% seen once. The material sequenced was blood. All receptors come from a woman in her thirties or forties with Graves' ophthalmopathy.

This clonotype was detected many times. V gene TRBV10-3 combines with J gene TRBJ2-3; D might be TRBD1 (6 bases). CDR3 length: 14 amino acids. Germline V gene sequence: CDR1 ENHRY, CDR2 SYGVKD. V lost 6 bases, J lost 3 bases, and 13 bases lay in between. The CDR3 loop reads CAISLGTKTDTQYF. CDR3 sequence (DNA): TGTGCCATCAGCCTCGGGACAAAAACAGATACGCAGTATTTT.

This clonotype has more than one count but fewer than ten. The chain couples TRBV18 to TRBJ1-6, with TRBD1 matching over 7 bases. The CDR3 runs 15 residues. Germline loops: CDR1 KGHSH, CDR2 LQKENI. V was pared by 3 bases and J by 7 bases, with 6 bases of the junction left unmatched. The CDR3 nucleotides are TGTGCCAGCTCACCCGACAGGGTGAGGAATTCACCCCTCCACTTT. Protein sequence: CASSPDRVRNSPLHF.

The chain recombines TRBV12-3 or TRBV12-4 with TRBJ2-7, with 12 bases lining up with TRBD1. The V and J ends lost 5 bases and 7 bases, in that order; junction bases with no gene match: 6. The length of the CDR3 is 14 residues. The CDR3, as DNA: TGTGCCAGCAGTCGGGGACAGGGGGCGAGGGAGCAGTACTTC. Encoded protein: CASSRGQGAREQYF.

This clonotype has more than one count but fewer than ten. This chain links TRBV5-1 with TRBJ2-1; TRBD1 is a possible D gene (5 bases). V was cut by 0 bases and J by 4 bases, with 11 bases left in between. The CDR3 consists of 15 residues. Germline CDR1 and CDR2: SGHRS and YFSETQ. The CDR3 bases are TGCGCCAGCAGCTTGGCCAGGGTACTATACAATGAGCAGTTCTTC. Translating it yields CASSLARVLYNEQFF.

This clonotype showed up many times. This chain connects TRBV29-1 to TRBJ2-1, with D unclear. The CDR3 extends over 16 amino acids. V was shortened by 0 bases and J by 4 bases, with 16 bases between the two germline ends. Per the germline V gene, CDR1 is SQVTM and CDR2 is ANQGSEA. The CDR3 region has the DNA TGCAGCGTTGAAGATCAGGAAAGAGTCATTTACAATGAGCAGTTCTTC. This encodes CSVEDQERVIYNEQFF.

The chain couples TRBV3-1 to TRBJ2-5; 14 positions agree with TRBD2. The germline V gene encodes CDR1 LGHDT and CDR2 YNNKEL (reference sequence). The junction had 1 base not matched to a gene; V was cut back by 4 bases and J by 0 bases. The CDR3 runs 16 residues. The CDR3 loop is CASSRTSGGNQETQYF. CDR3 sequence (DNA): TGTGCCAGCAGCCGGACTAGCGGGGGGAACCAAGAGACCCAGTACTTC.

A note on this clonotype: A much larger clone sits a single nucleotide away, making a read error possible. This chain joins TRBV6-1 and TRBJ2-7; D may be TRBD1 (6 bases). The CDR3 has 15 amino acids. CDR1 and CDR2 (germline): MNHNS, SASEGT. The CDR3 bases are TGTGCCAGCAGGGAAGACACAGGGTTCTCCTACGAGCAGTACTTC. Translation: CASREDTGFSYEQYF.

A few counts support this clonotype. V usage is TRBV30 and J usage is TRBJ1-1; D unclear. Trimming removed 4 bases from V and 3 bases from J, with 6 bases in between. In germline, CDR1 is GTSNPN, CDR2 SVGIG (reference sequence). The CDR3 is 11 amino acids. The CDR3 loop is CAWMGYTEAFF. DNA of the CDR3: TGTGCCTGGATGGGTTACACTGAAGCTTTCTTT.

Only a few counts were recorded for this clonotype. The chain is built from TRBV27 and TRBJ1-6; D is perhaps TRBD1 (6 bases). This CDR3 is 16 amino acids long. Germline V gene data show CDR1 as MNHEY and CDR2 as SMNVEV (reference sequence). Trimming took 5 bases from V and 5 from J, leaving 16 bases between them. CDR3 in DNA: TGTGCCAGCAGTCTCAGACAGGCTGCGAATAATTCACCCCTCCACTTT. Translating gives CASSLRQAANNSPLHF.

Ten or more counts support this clonotype. The genes are TRBV28 and TRBJ1-5, with D possibly matching TRBD1 (5 bases). CDR1 and CDR2 from the germline V gene are MDHEN and SYDVKM. V was clipped by 5 bases and J by 0 bases, with 11 bases between them. The CDR3 runs to 15 residues. The DNA of the CDR3 is TGTGCCAGCAGTCCCAGGGAATATAGCAATCAGCCCCAGCATTTT. Residues: CASSPREYSNQPQHF.

In its sample, this clonotype was seen a few times. CDR3 DNA: TGTGCCAGCAGCCAAGCCGGGGGCCCCTCCTACGAGCAGTACTTC. Its translation is CASSQAGGPSYEQYF. The chain combines TRBV14 with TRBJ2-7, with D perhaps assigned TRBD1 or TRBD2 (6 bases each). The germline V gene has CDR1 SGHDN and CDR2 FVKESK. The V and J ends lost 1 base and 0 bases respectively, with 10 bases between them. This CDR3 is 15 amino acids long.

Ten or more counts support this clonotype. This chain links TRBV7-9 with TRBJ2-3; D is undetermined. The CDR3 extends over 15 amino acids. The V gene's germline CDR1 is SEHNR and CDR2 FQNEAQ (reference sequence). The V end lost 3 bases, the J end lost 0 bases, and 10 bases lay between the germline ends. CDR3 DNA: TGTGCCAGCAGCTTCCCGTCCGGTAGCACAGATACGCAGTATTTT. It yields the protein CASSFPSGSTDTQYF.

This clonotype was seen repeatedly, ten times or more. V usage is TRBV19 and J usage is TRBJ1-2; D uncertain. Germline-derived CDR1 and CDR2 are LNHDA and SQIVND (reference sequence). This CDR3 spans 14 amino acids. Trimming stripped 6 bases from V and 4 bases from J, with 15 bases between. The CDR3 DNA reads TGTGCCAGTAGGACGGCAGTCGAGGCCTATGGCTACACCTTC. This translates into CASRTAVEAYGYTF.

In its sample, this clonotype was seen many times. The chain is built from TRBV28 and TRBJ2-7; TRBD1 aligns across 9 bases. V shed 7 bases and J 7 bases; nucleotides not matched to a gene: 11. Germline CDR1 MDHEN, CDR2 SYDVKM. The CDR3 sequence is 14 residues long. This CDR3 is CASTLNRGQREQYF. The CDR3 DNA is TGTGCCAGCACCCTAAACAGGGGGCAAAGGGAGCAGTACTTC.

In this sample, this clonotype turned up many times. The genes are TRBV24-1 and TRBJ2-1, with TRBD2 identical over 7 bases. The CDR3 contains 17 residues. The J segment lost 0 bases and the V segment lost 2 bases, leaving 6 bases of the junction unmatched. The germline V gene encodes CDR1 KGHDR and CDR2 SFDVKD. Here the CDR3 DNA reads TGTGCCACCAGTGATTCCAGACTAGCTGACTCCTACAATGAGCAGTTCTTC. It specifies CATSDSRLADSYNEQFF.

This clonotype was recorded at least ten times. The chain combines TRBV2 with TRBJ1-1; no reliable D call. Germline V gene data show CDR1 as SNHLY and CDR2 as FYNNEI. This CDR3 has 14 residues. Trimming stripped 1 base from V and 3 bases from J, with 9 bases between. Here the CDR3 DNA reads TGTGCCAGCAGTGAAGGGGTATGGGACACTGAAGCTTTCTTT. Amino acid sequence: CASSEGVWDTEAFF.

The chain combines TRBV7-9 with TRBJ2-5; TRBD2 aligns across 8 bases. Germline V gives CDR1 SEHNR, CDR2 FQNEAQ (reference sequence). Losses at the gene ends were 5 bases for V and 3 bases for J; bases not matched to a gene: 5. The length of the CDR3 is 14 residues. The CDR3: CASSGGTRKETQYF. The CDR3 nucleotides are TGTGCCAGCAGCGGGGGGACTAGGAAAGAGACCCAGTACTTC.

The CDR3 spells CSARDLGGGAVGYEQYF. CDR3 coding DNA: TGCAGTGCTAGAGATTTGGGAGGAGGGGCAGTAGGGTACGAGCAGTACTTC. The genes are TRBV20-1 and TRBJ2-7; TRBD2 is a possible D gene (6 bases). There are 17 residues in the CDR3. Germline loops: CDR1 DFQATT, CDR2 SNEGSKA (reference sequence). Trimming removed 0 bases from V and 4 bases from J, with 22 bases in between.

The table lists this clonotype with many counts. The chain is built from TRBV9 and TRBJ1-1, with a weak D call TRBD1 (6 bases). V was cut by 5 bases and J by 0 bases, with 14 bases left in between. The CDR3 consists of 15 residues. Germline CDR1 reads SGDLS; CDR2 reads YYNGEE. The CDR3 nucleotides are TGTGCCAGCAGTGGAACGGGGGCCATGAACACTGAAGCTTTCTTT. Protein: CASSGTGAMNTEAFF.

This clonotype was recorded many times. The rearrangement joins TRBV7-6 to TRBJ1-2; D call uncertain. V was trimmed by 5 bases and J by 6 bases, leaving 13 bases between them. Germline assignment: CDR1 SGHVS and CDR2 FNYEAQ. The CDR3 extends over 13 amino acids. CDR3 DNA: TGTGCCAGCAGCCCGGGCCGAGGGAATGGCTACACCTTC. Protein: CASSPGRGNGYTF. Combining the CDR3 with reference TRBV7-6 and TRBJ1-2 gives the whole variable domain GAGVSQSPRYKVTKRGQDVALRCDPISGHVSLYWYRQALGQGPEFLTYFNYEAQQDKSGLPNDRFSAERPEGSISTLTIQRTEQRDSAMYRCASSPGRGNGYTFGSGTRLTVV.

This clonotype has a handful of counts. A much larger clone sits a single nucleotide away, making a read error possible. This chain joins TRBV15 and TRBJ2-2, with D hard to call. The CDR3 totals 15 residues. Germline V lookup: CDR1 LNHNV, CDR2 YYDKDF (reference sequence). Written as DNA, the CDR3 is TGTGCCACCAGCGGAGAGAGGCCGAACACCGGGGAGCTGTTTTTT. Encoded protein: CATSGERPNTGELFF.

This clonotype was observed at least ten times. The chain employs TRBV12-3 or TRBV12-4 and TRBJ2-1; TRBD2 matches 11 bases. V gave up 5 bases and J gave up 3 bases; unmatched junction bases: 6. CDR3 length: 16 residues. The CDR3 DNA reads as TGTGCCAGCAGTGAGGCACTAGCGGGAGACTACAATGAGCAGTTCTTC. It yields the protein CASSEALAGDYNEQFF.

This clonotype was seen ten or more times. The V call is TRBV6-1, the J call TRBJ2-2, with D unclear. The germline V gene encodes CDR1 MNHNS and CDR2 SASEGT. V was cut by 4 bases and J by 7 bases, with 16 bases left in between. The CDR3 is 15 amino acids. The CDR3 nucleotides are TGTGCCAGCAGTGTAGATGGTTCTTCCATCGGGGAGCTGTTTTTT. Its protein product is CASSVDGSSIGELFF.

V and J are TRBV20-1 and TRBJ2-6; D possibly uses TRBD1 or TRBD2 (5 bases each). This CDR3 spans 16 amino acids. Trimming left V 6 bases short and J 0 bases short, with 15 bases between. Germline values: CDR1 DFQATT, CDR2 SNEGSKA (reference sequence). In nucleotides, the CDR3 is TGCAGTGCCTGGGACCTCGAGAGCTCTGGGGCCAACGTCCTGACTTTC. Translating gives CSAWDLESSGANVLTF.

This clonotype was counted ten times or more. The genes are TRBV28 and TRBJ1-6; 7 nucleotides line up with TRBD1. Germline V CDR1 and CDR2: MDHEN, SYDVKM. V gave up 5 bases and J gave up 1 base; unmatched junction bases: 2. The CDR3 length is 15 residues. The CDR3 region has the DNA TGTGCCAGCAGTACACAGGGGTCCTATAATTCACCCCTCCACTTT. It is translated as CASSTQGSYNSPLHF.

This clonotype appeared a few times. J is TRBJ2-4 and V is TRBV15, with 13 bases that match TRBD2. Looked up from germline, CDR1 is LNHNV and CDR2 is YYDKDF (reference sequence). The V segment lost 0 bases and the J segment 6 bases; nucleotides outside the gene matches: 5. This CDR3 is 17 amino acids long. The CDR3: CATSRDGLAGAGNIQYF. CDR3 in DNA: TGTGCCACCAGCAGAGATGGACTAGCGGGAGCAGGAAACATTCAGTACTTC.

This clonotype was picked up many times. The gene calls are TRBV2 and TRBJ2-2; D remains unclear. The CDR3 covers 14 residues. Trimming took off 7 bases at V and 1 base at J, with 10 bases between the two ends. CDR1 is SNHLY and CDR2 is FYNNEI in the germline V gene. The CDR3 DNA follows: TGTGCCAGCATCCCAAACGGGAACACCGGGGAGCTGTTTTTT. It codes for CASIPNGNTGELFF.

V usage is TRBV4-1 and J usage is TRBJ1-2; D remains ambiguous. There are 17 residues in the CDR3. V shed 0 bases and J shed 2 bases, with 16 bases lying between them. Germline CDR1 is MGHRA and CDR2 is YSYEKL. The CDR3 protein is CASSQDPSRSWNYGYTF. The DNA for the CDR3 is TGCGCCAGCAGCCAAGATCCATCCAGGTCATGGAACTATGGCTACACCTTC.